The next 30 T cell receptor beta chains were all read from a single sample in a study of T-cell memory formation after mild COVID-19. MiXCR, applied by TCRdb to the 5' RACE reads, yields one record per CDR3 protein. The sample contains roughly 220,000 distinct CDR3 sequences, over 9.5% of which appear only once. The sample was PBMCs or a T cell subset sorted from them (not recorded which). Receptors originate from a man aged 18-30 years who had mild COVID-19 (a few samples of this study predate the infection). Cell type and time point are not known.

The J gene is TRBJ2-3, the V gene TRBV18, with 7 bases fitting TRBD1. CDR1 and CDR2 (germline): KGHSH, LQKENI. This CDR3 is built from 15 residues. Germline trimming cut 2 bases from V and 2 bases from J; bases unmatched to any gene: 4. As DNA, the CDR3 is TGTGCCAGCTCACCAAAGACAGGGTACACAGATACGCAGTATTTT. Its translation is CASSPKTGYTDTQYF.

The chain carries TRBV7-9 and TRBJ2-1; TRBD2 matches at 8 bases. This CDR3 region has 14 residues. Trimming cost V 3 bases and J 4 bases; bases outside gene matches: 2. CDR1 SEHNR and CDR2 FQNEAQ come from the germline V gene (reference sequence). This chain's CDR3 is CASSFTSGYNEQFF. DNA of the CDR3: TGTGCCAGCAGCTTCACTAGCGGATACAATGAGCAGTTCTTC.

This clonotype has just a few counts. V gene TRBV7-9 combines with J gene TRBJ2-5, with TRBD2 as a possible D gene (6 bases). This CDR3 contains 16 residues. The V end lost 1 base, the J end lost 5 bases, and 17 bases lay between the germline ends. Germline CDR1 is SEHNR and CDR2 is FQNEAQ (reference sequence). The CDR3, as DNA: TGTGCCAGCAGCTTAGATTTGTCAGGGAGGTCGGAGACCCAGTACTTC. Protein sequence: CASSLDLSGRSETQYF.

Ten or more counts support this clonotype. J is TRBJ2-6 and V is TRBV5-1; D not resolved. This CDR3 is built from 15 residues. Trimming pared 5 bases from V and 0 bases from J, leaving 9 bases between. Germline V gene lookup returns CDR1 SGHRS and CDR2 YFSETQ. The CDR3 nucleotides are TGCGCCAGCAGACCAGGAAGCTCTGGGGCCAACGTCCTGACTTTC. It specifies CASRPGSSGANVLTF. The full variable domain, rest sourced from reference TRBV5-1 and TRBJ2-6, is KAGVTQTPRYLIKTRGQQVTLSCSPISGHRSVSWYQQTPGQGLQFLFEYFSETQRNKGNFPGRFSGRQFSNSRSEMNVSTLELGDSALYLCASRPGSSGANVLTFGAGSRLTVL.

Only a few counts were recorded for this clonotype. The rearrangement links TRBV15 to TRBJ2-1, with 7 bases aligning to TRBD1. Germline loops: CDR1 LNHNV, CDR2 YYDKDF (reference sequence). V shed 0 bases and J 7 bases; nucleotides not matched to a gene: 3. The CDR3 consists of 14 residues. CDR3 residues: CATSRDSRGNEQFF. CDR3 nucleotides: TGTGCCACCAGCAGAGATTCCAGGGGGAATGAGCAGTTCTTC.

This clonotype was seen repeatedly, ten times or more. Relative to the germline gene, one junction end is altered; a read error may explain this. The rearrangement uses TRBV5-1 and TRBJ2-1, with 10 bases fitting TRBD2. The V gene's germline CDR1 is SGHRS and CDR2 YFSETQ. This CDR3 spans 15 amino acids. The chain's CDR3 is CASSLSGGSYNEQFF. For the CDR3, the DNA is TGTGCCAGCAGCCTTAGCGGGGGGTCGTACAATGAGCAGTTCTTC. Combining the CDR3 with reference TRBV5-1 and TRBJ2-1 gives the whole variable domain KAGVTQTPRYLIKTRGQQVTLSCSPISGHRSVSWYQQTPGQGLQFLFEYFSETQRNKGNFPGRFSGRQFSNSRSEMNVSTLELGDSALYLCASSLSGGSYNEQFFGPGTRLTVL.

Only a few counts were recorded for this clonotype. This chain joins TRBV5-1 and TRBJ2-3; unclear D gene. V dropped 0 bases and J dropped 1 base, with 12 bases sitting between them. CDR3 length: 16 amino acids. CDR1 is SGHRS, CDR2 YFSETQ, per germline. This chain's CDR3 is CASSLASHSGTDTQYF. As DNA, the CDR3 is TGCGCCAGCAGCTTGGCCTCACACTCTGGCACAGATACGCAGTATTTT.

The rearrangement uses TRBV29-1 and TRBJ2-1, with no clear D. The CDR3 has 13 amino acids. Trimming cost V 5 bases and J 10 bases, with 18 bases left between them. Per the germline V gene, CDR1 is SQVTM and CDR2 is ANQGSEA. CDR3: CSVTSGLRYEQFF. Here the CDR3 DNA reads TGCAGCGTTACCTCCGGTCTCCGATACGAGCAGTTCTTC.

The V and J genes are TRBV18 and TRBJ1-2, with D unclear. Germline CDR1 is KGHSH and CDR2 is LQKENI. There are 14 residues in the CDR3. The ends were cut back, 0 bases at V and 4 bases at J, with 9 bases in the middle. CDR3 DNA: TGTGCCAGCTCACCACCTCTACAGTCCTATGGCTACACCTTC. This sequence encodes CASSPPLQSYGYTF.

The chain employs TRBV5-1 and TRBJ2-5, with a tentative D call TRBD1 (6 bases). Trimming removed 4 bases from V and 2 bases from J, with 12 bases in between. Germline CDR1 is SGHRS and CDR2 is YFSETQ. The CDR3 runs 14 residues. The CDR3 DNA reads TGCGCCAGCAGCGGGGGCCAGGAGCAAGAGACCCAGTACTTC. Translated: CASSGGQEQETQYF.

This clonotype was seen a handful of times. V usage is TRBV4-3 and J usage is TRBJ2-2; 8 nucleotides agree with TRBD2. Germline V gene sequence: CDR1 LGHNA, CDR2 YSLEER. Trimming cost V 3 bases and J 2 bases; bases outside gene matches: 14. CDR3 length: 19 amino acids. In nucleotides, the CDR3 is TGCGCCAGCAGCCAGGCGCCGGGGGGGACCCCCTCTAACACCGGGGAGCTGTTTTTT. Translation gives CASSQAPGGTPSNTGELFF.

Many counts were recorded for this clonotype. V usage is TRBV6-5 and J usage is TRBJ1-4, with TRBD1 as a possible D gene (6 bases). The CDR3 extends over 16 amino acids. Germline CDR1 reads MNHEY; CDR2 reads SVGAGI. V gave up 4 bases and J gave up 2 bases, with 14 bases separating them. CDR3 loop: CASSSLGAETNEKLFF. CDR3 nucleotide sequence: TGTGCCAGCAGTTCCCTGGGGGCCGAGACTAATGAAAAACTGTTTTTT.

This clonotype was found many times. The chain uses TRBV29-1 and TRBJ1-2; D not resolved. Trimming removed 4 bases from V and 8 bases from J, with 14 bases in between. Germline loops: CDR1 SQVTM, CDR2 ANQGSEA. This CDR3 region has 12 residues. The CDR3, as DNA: TGCAGCGTTGGCCCGGGCGCCCTAGGCTACACCTTC. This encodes CSVGPGALGYTF.

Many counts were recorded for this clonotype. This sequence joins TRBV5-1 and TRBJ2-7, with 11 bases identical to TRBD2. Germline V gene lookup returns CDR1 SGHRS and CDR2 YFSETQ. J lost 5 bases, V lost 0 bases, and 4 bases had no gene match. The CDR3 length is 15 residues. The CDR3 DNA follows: TGCGCCAGCAGCTTGGGACTAGCGGGGATCAACGAGCAGTACGTC. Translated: CASSLGLAGINEQYV.

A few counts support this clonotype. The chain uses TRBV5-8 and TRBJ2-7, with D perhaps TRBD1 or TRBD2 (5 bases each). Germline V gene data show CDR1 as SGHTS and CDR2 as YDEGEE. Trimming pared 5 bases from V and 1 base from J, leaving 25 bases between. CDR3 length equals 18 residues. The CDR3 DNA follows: TGTGCCAGCAGAGAGGGGTTGATTTCGGCCGCTAATTCCTACGAGCAGTACTTC. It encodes CASREGLISAANSYEQYF.

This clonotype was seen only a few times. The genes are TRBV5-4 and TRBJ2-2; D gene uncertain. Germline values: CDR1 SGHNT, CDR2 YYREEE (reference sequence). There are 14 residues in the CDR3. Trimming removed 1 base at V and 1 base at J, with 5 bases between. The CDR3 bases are TGTGCCAGCAGCTTGCCAGGGAACACCGGGGAGCTGTTTTTT. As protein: CASSLPGNTGELFF.

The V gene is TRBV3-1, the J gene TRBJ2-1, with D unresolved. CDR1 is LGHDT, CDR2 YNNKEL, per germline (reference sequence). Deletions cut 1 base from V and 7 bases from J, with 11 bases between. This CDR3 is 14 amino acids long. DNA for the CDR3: TGTGCCAGCAGCCAAGGCTATTGGAGTAATGAGCAGTTCTTC. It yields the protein CASSQGYWSNEQFF.

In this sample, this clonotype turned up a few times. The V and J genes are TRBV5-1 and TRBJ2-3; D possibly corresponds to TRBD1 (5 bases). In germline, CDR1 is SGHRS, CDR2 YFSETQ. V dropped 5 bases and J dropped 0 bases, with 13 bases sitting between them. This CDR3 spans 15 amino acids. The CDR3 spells CASRIQGGSTDTQYF. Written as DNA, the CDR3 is TGCGCCAGCAGGATCCAGGGTGGTAGCACAGATACGCAGTATTTT. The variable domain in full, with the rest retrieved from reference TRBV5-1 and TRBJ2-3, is KAGVTQTPRYLIKTRGQQVTLSCSPISGHRSVSWYQQTPGQGLQFLFEYFSETQRNKGNFPGRFSGRQFSNSRSEMNVSTLELGDSALYLCASRIQGGSTDTQYFGPGTRLTVL.

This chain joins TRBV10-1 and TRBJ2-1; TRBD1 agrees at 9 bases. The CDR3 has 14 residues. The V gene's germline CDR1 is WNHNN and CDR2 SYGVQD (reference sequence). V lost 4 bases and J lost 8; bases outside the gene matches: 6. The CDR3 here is CASSVTGGIHEQFF. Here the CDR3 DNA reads TGCGCCAGCAGTGTAACAGGGGGCATCCATGAGCAGTTCTTC.

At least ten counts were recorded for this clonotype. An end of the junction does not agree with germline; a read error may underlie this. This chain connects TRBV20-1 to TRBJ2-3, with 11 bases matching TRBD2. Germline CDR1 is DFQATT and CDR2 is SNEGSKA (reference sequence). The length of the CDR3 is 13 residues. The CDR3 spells CSASGGSTDTQYF. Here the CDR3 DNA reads TGCAGCGCTAGCGGGGGGAGCACAGATACGCAGTATTTT.

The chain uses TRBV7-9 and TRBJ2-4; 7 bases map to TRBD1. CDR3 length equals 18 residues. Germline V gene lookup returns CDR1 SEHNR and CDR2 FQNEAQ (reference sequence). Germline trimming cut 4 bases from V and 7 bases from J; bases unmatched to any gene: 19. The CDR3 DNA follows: TGTGCCAGCAGCTCCACTAGAATAAGGACAGGCCTGACGAACATTCAGTACTTC. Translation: CASSSTRIRTGLTNIQYF. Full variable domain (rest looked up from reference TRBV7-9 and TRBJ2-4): DTGVSQNPRHKITKRGQNVTFRCDPISEHNRLYWYRQTLGQGPEFLTYFQNEAQLEKSRLLSDRFSAERPKGSFSTLEIQRTEQGDSAMYLCASSSTRIRTGLTNIQYFGAGTRLSVL.

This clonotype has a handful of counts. CDR3 DNA sequence: TGTGCCAGCACCCCTAAGCCCTGGGGCTACGAGCAGTACTTC. Protein product: CASTPKPWGYEQYF. The chain couples TRBV6-5 to TRBJ2-7; D not certain. Trimming cost V 7 bases and J 3 bases, with 16 bases left between them. Looked up from germline, CDR1 is MNHEY and CDR2 is SVGAGI. CDR3 length: 14 amino acids.

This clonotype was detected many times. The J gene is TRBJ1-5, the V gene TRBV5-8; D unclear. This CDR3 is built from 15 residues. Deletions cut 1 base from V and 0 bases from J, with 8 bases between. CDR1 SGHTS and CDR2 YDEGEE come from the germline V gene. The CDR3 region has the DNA TGTGCCAGCAGCTTGTACAGATATAGCAATCAGCCCCAGCATTTT. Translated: CASSLYRYSNQPQHF.

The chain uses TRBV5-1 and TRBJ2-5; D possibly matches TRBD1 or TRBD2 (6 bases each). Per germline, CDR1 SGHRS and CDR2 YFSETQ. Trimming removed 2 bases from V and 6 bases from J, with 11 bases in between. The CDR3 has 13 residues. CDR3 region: CASSLWGAKTQYF. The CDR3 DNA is TGCGCCAGCAGCTTATGGGGGGCTAAGACCCAGTACTTC.

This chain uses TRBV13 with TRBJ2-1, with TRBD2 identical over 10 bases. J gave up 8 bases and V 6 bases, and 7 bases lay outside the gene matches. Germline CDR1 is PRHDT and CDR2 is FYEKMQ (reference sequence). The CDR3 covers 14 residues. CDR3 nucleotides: TGTGCCAGCAGACGAGCGGGGGGGCCTCATGAGCAGTTCTTC. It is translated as CASRRAGGPHEQFF.

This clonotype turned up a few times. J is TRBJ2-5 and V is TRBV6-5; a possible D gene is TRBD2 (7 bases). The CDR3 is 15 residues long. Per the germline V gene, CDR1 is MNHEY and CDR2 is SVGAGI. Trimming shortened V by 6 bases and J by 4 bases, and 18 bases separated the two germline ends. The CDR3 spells CASRPRPGGGETQYF. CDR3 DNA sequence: TGTGCCAGCAGGCCTCGTCCGGGGGGCGGAGAGACCCAGTACTTC.

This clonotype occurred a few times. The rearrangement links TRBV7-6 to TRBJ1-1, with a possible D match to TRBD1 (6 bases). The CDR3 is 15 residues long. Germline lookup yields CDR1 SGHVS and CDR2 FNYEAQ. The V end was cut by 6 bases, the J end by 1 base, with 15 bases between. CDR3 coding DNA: TGTGCCAGCAGGCTTTTGGGGGGGGCGAACACTGAAGCTTTCTTT. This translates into CASRLLGGANTEAFF.

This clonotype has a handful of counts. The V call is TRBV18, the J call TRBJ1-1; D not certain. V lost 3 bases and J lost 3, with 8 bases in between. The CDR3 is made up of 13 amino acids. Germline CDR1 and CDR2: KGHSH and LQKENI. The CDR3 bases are TGTGCCAGCTCACCGCAGGAGCACACTGAAGCTTTCTTT. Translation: CASSPQEHTEAFF.

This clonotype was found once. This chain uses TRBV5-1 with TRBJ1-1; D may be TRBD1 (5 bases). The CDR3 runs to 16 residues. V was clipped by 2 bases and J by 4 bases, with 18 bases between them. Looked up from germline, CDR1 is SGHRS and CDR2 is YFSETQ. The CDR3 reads CASSFSFGRGGTEAFF. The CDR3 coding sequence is TGCGCCAGCAGCTTTTCCTTTGGACGGGGCGGCACTGAAGCTTTCTTT.

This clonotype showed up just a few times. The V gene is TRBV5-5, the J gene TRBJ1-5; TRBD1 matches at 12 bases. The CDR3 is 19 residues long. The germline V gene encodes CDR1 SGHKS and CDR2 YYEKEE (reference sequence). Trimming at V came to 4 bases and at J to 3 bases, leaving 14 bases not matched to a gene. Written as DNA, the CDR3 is TGTGCCAGCAGCCTCCGGGGACAGGGGGCTGAAAGCCTCAATCAGCCCCAGCATTTT. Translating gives CASSLRGQGAESLNQPQHF.